The 22 T cell receptor beta chains in this list originate from one sample, sequenced in a study of CD8+ T cells in alopecia areata. Treatment specified: oral pan-JAK inhibitor, 5-10 mg twice daily. Extracted RNA was reverse transcribed, and the resulting cDNA served as sequencing template. Sequencing used immunoSEQ multiplex PCR; TCRdb keeps in-frame clones, though not all of them. The sample consists of some 190,000 clones, around 49% of them appearing once. Sequenced here: CD8+ T cells sorted from blood, sampled around week 54, from a patient treated with tofacitinib. These receptors were taken from a human donor with alopecia areata.

This chain links TRBV4-2 with TRBJ1-2, with D unclear. V was clipped by 0 bases and J by 6 bases, with 8 bases between them. Germline CDR1 is LGHNA and CDR2 is YNFKEQ. CDR3 length: 13 residues. The CDR3 is CASSQDSKDGYTF. In DNA form, the CDR3 reads TGTGCCAGCAGCCAAGATTCTAAGGATGGCTACACCTTC.

The DNA for the CDR3 is TGCGCCAGCAGCCCCGGGACAGCTGTAGAGACCCAGTACTTC. Its protein is CASSPGTAVETQYF. The chain recombines TRBV5-1 with TRBJ2-5; 7 nucleotides line up with TRBD1. The CDR3 contains 14 residues. The germline CDR1 and CDR2 sequences are SGHRS and YFSETQ. The junction had 7 bases not matched to a gene; V was cut back by 4 bases and J by 4 bases.

The gene calls are TRBV4-3 and TRBJ1-2, with TRBD1 matching over 7 bases. The CDR3 has 16 residues. Germline CDR1 is LGHNA and CDR2 is YSLEER. The J segment lost 2 bases and the V segment lost 3 bases, leaving 9 bases of the junction unmatched. The DNA of the CDR3 is TGCGCCAGCAGCCAGACCCGGACAGGCTACAACTATGGCTACACCTTC. It specifies CASSQTRTGYNYGYTF.

The chain carries TRBV7-9 and TRBJ2-5; D uncertain. V was pared by 2 bases and J by 1 base, with 8 bases between. The CDR3 sequence is 14 residues long. CDR1 is SEHNR and CDR2 is FQNEAQ in the germline V gene (reference sequence). CDR3 bases: TGTGCCAGCAGCTTACACGGTAGCCAAGAGACCCAGTACTTC. It encodes CASSLHGSQETQYF.

This sequence joins TRBV6-1 and TRBJ2-3; D call uncertain. V lost 0 bases and J 2 bases, leaving 9 bases between the germline ends. The germline CDR1 and CDR2 sequences are MNHNS and SASEGT. CDR3 length equals 15 residues. The CDR3 sequence: CASSEAPSNTDTQYF. DNA for the CDR3: TGTGCCAGCAGTGAAGCCCCCAGCAACACAGATACGCAGTATTTT.

V usage is TRBV12-5 and J usage is TRBJ2-3; 7 bases map to TRBD1. V was clipped by 0 bases and J by 3 bases; unmatched bases: 3. The CDR3 totals 15 residues. Germline values: CDR1 LGHNT, CDR2 FRNRAP. The CDR3: CASGLVLQGTDTQYF. For the CDR3, the DNA is TGTGCTAGTGGTTTGGTACTACAGGGGACAGATACGCAGTATTTT.

This sequence joins TRBV27 and TRBJ1-2; tentative D call: TRBD1 (5 bases). Germline CDR1 MNHEY, CDR2 SMNVEV (reference sequence). The CDR3 contains 11 residues. Trimming took 6 bases from V and 3 from J, leaving 5 bases between them. The CDR3 reads CASRGDYGYTF. The CDR3 DNA reads as TGTGCCAGCAGGGGGGACTATGGCTACACCTTC.

The genes are TRBV30 and TRBJ2-2, with D possibly being TRBD1 (6 bases). The CDR3 contains 11 residues. V lost 5 bases and J lost 7, with 8 bases in between. The germline V gene encodes CDR1 GTSNPN and CDR2 SVGIG (reference sequence). The CDR3 sequence is CAWATGGELFF. CDR3 DNA sequence: TGTGCCTGGGCGACAGGCGGGGAGCTGTTTTTT.

The chain is built from TRBV19 and TRBJ1-1; D is undetermined. V was cut by 6 bases and J by 8 bases, with 13 bases left in between. CDR3 length: 12 amino acids. Per the germline V gene, CDR1 is LNHDA and CDR2 is SQIVND (reference sequence). CDR3 in amino acids: CASRVFGEEAFF. The CDR3 DNA reads TGTGCCAGTAGGGTGTTTGGGGAAGAAGCTTTCTTT.

The rearrangement uses TRBV7-9 and TRBJ2-5; unclear D gene. The ends were cut back, 3 bases at V and 2 bases at J, with 7 bases in the middle. CDR3 length: 13 residues. Germline loops: CDR1 SEHNR, CDR2 FQNEAQ (reference sequence). CDR3: CASSFDSQETQYF. The CDR3 DNA sequence: TGTGCCAGCAGCTTCGACTCGCAAGAGACCCAGTACTTC. Together with reference TRBV7-9 and TRBJ2-5, the CDR3 gives the full variable domain: DTGVSQNPRHKITKRGQNVTFRCDPISEHNRLYWYRQTLGQGPEFLTYFQNEAQLEKSRLLSDRFSAERPKGSFSTLEIQRTEQGDSAMYLCASSFDSQETQYFGPGTRLLVL.

This clone was counted between two and nine times. This rearrangement joins TRBV2 to TRBJ1-1; D is perhaps TRBD1 (6 bases). Trimming removed 4 bases at V and 4 bases at J, with 16 bases between. CDR1 and CDR2 (germline): SNHLY, FYNNEI. The length of the CDR3 is 15 residues. Written as DNA, the CDR3 is TGTGCCAGCAGTGTCGGGCAGGGGTTCGGCACTGAAGCTTTCTTT. Translating it yields CASSVGQGFGTEAFF.

The chain is built from TRBV6-5 and TRBJ2-5; tentative D call: TRBD1 (7 bases). The germline V gene has CDR1 MNHEY and CDR2 SVGAGI. V was trimmed by 6 bases and J by 3 bases, leaving 14 bases between them. The CDR3 totals 14 residues. The CDR3 loop is CASSAGQSKETQYF. DNA for the CDR3: TGTGCCAGCAGCGCGGGACAGTCAAAAGAGACCCAGTACTTC.

This clone showed up just a few times. The J gene is TRBJ1-1, the V gene TRBV25-1; the D is unclear. The V end was cut by 1 base, the J end by 7 bases, with 7 bases between. The CDR3 is made up of 12 amino acids. Germline CDR1 and CDR2: MGHDK and SYGVNS. CDR3 region: CASSEWNLEAFF. The CDR3, as DNA: TGTGCCAGCAGTGAATGGAATCTTGAAGCTTTCTTT.

V and J are TRBV7-9 and TRBJ2-3, with a weak D call TRBD2 (6 bases). Per germline, CDR1 SEHNR and CDR2 FQNEAQ (reference sequence). V was trimmed by 7 bases and J by 2 bases, leaving 16 bases between them. This CDR3 comprises 15 residues. CDR3 bases: TGTGCCAGCATTAACCCCGGGACTCCCACAGATACGCAGTATTTT. Translated: CASINPGTPTDTQYF.

This clone was counted between two and nine times. V is TRBV5-1 and J is TRBJ2-7, with a tentative D call TRBD1 (5 bases). Germline CDR1 SGHRS, CDR2 YFSETQ. V was trimmed by 7 bases and J by 6 bases, leaving 14 bases between them. This CDR3 spans 12 amino acids. This chain's CDR3 is CASGVHRGEQYF. The CDR3 DNA reads as TGCGCCAGCGGCGTTCATAGGGGCGAGCAGTACTTC.

The chain joins TRBV13 to TRBJ2-3; no firm D call. The CDR3 is 13 residues long. V lost 4 bases and J 5 bases, leaving 10 bases between the germline ends. The germline CDR1 and CDR2 sequences are PRHDT and FYEKMQ (reference sequence). In DNA, the CDR3 is TGTGCCAGCAGCTCTCACATGGAAGATACGCAGTATTTT. Its translation is CASSSHMEDTQYF. The full variable domain, completed using reference TRBV13 and TRBJ2-3, is AAGVIQSPRHLIKEKRETATLKCYPIPRHDTVYWYQQGPGQDPQFLISFYEKMQSDKGSIPDRFSAQQFSDYHSELNMSSLELGDSALYFCASSSHMEDTQYFGPGTRLTVL.

CDR3 DNA sequence: TGTGCCAGCAGTTTACATGGGGGTCTTATCTATGGCTACACCTTC. Its translation: CASSLHGGLIYGYTF. The chain combines TRBV27 with TRBJ1-2; TRBD1 is a possible D gene (5 bases). V lost 2 bases and J lost 4, with 14 bases in between. There are 15 residues in the CDR3. Germline CDR1 and CDR2: MNHEY and SMNVEV (reference sequence).

CDR3 bases: TGTGCCAGCAGCTTGGGGCTAGCGGGGGGGCGGAGCACAGATACGCAGTATTTT. This codes for CASSLGLAGGRSTDTQYF. V and J are TRBV7-8 and TRBJ2-3; 12 bases agree with TRBD2. V lost 3 bases to trimming and J lost 0 bases; unmatched junction nucleotides: 7. The germline CDR1 and CDR2 sequences are SGHVS and FQNEAQ. The CDR3 extends over 18 amino acids. Full variable domain (rest looked up from reference TRBV7-8 and TRBJ2-3): GAGVSQSPRYKVAKRGQDVALRCDPISGHVSLFWYQQALGQGPEFLTYFQNEAQLDKSGLPSDRFFAERPEGSVSTLKIQRTQQEDSAVYLCASSLGLAGGRSTDTQYFGPGTRLTVL.

This clone was recorded a few times. The chain carries TRBV14 and TRBJ2-2; weak D call: TRBD2 (7 bases). The CDR3 has 18 amino acids. Germline loops: CDR1 SGHDN, CDR2 FVKESK. Trimming took off 2 bases at V and 3 bases at J, with 19 bases between the two ends. The CDR3 nucleotides read TGTGCCAGCAGCCAATCTATGGGGCGGGGGCCCTACACCGGGGAGCTGTTTTTT. It specifies CASSQSMGRGPYTGELFF.

The chain carries TRBV30 and TRBJ1-6; D might be TRBD1 (5 bases). This CDR3 has 16 residues. Germline-derived CDR1 and CDR2 are GTSNPN and SVGIG (reference sequence). Deletions cut 0 bases from V and 7 bases from J, with 16 bases between. In nucleotides, the CDR3 is TGTGCCTGGAGTGTTTTCTCTTTCAGGGAGAATTCACCCCTCCACTTT. It is translated as CAWSVFSFRENSPLHF. Complete variable domain (other parts from reference TRBV30 and TRBJ1-6): SQTIHQWPATLVQPVGSPLSLECTVEGTSNPNLYWYRQAAGRGLQLLFYSVGIGQISSEVPQNLSASRPQDRQFILSSKKLLLSDSGFYLCAWSVFSFRENSPLHFGNGTRLTVT.

The CDR3 region has the DNA TGTGCCAGCAGTTTAGGGGGGGGTTCGGCTAACTATGGCTACACCTTC. This sequence encodes CASSLGGGSANYGYTF. The chain is built from TRBV27 and TRBJ1-2, with D possibly TRBD1 on 5 matching bases. There are 16 residues in the CDR3. Germline CDR1 reads MNHEY; CDR2 reads SMNVEV (reference sequence). With 2 bases removed from V and 0 bases from J, the gap between germline ends came to 13 bases.

The chain has TRBV5-4 and TRBJ2-3; 8 nucleotides line up with TRBD1. Per the germline V gene, CDR1 is SGHNT and CDR2 is YYREEE (reference sequence). This CDR3 spans 15 amino acids. After removal of 4 bases from V and 3 bases from J, the junction contained 7 bases not matched to a gene. CDR3 amino acids: CASSLDRAATDTQYF. The CDR3 DNA is TGTGCCAGCAGCCTGGACAGGGCCGCGACAGATACGCAGTATTTT.